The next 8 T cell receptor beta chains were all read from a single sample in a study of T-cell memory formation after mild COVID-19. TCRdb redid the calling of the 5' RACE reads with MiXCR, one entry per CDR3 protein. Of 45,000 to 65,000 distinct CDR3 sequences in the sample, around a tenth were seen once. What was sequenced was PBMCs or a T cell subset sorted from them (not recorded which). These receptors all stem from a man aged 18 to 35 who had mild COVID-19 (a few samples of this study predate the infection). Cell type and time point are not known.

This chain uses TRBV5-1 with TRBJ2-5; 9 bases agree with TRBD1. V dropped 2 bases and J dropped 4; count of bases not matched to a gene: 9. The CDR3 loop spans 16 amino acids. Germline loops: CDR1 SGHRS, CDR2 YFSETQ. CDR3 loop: CASSFGGLGQGETQYF. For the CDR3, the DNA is TGCGCCAGCAGCTTCGGGGGTTTGGGACAGGGAGAGACCCAGTACTTC.

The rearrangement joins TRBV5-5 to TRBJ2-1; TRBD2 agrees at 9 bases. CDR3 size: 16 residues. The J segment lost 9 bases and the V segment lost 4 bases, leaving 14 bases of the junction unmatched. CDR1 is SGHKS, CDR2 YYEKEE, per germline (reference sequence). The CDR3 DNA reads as TGTGCCAGCAGCGCTAGAGGCGGGGGGGCCTCCCTTGAGCAGTTCTTC. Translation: CASSARGGGASLEQFF.

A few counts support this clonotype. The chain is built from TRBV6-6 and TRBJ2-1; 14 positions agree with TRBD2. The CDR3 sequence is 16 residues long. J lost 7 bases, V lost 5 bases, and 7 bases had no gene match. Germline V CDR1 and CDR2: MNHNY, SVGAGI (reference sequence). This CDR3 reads CASSLRLAGGGNEQFF. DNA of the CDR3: TGTGCCAGCAGTCTCCGACTAGCGGGGGGGGGAAATGAGCAGTTCTTC.

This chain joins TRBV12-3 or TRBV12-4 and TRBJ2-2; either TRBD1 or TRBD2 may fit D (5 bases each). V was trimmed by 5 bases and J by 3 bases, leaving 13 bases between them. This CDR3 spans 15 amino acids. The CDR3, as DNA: TGTGCCAGCAGTGTCCGGGACCGAGACACCGGGGAGCTGTTTTTT. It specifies CASSVRDRDTGELFF.

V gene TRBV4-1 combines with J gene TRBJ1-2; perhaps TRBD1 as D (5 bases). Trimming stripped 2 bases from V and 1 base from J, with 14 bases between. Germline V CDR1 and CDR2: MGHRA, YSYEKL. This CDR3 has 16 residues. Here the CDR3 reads CASSQQGSGFNYGYTF. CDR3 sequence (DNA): TGCGCCAGCAGCCAACAGGGAAGTGGGTTTAACTATGGCTACACCTTC.

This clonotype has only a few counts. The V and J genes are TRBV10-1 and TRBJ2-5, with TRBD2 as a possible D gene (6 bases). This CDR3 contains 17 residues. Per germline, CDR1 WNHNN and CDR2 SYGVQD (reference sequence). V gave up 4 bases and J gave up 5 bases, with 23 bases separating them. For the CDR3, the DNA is TGCGCCAGCAGTGCCGGTGTGGGGGGACGGGATCGGGAGACCCAGTACTTC. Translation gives CASSAGVGGRDRETQYF.

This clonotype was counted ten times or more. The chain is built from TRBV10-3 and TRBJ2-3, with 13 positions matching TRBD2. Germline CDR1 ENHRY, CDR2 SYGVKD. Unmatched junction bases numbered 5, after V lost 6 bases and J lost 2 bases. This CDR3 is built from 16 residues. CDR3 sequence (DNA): TGTGCCATCAGAACCGGGACTAGCGGGGTCACAGATACGCAGTATTTT. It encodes CAIRTGTSGVTDTQYF.

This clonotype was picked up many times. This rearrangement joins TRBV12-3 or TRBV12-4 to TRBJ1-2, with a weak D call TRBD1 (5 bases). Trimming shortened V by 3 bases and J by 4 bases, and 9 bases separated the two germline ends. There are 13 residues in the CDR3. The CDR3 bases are TGTGCCAGCAGTTTGCGGAGGGGCTATGGCTACACCTTC. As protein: CASSLRRGYGYTF.